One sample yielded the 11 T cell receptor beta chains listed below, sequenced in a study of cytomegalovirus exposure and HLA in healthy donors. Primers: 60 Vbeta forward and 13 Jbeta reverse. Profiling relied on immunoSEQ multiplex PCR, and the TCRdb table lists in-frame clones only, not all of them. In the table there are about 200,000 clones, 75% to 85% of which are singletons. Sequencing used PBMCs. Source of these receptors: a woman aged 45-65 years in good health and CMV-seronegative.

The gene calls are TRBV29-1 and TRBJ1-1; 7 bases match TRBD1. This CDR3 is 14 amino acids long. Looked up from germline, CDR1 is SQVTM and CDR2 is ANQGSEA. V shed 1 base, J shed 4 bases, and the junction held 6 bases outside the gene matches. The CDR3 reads CSVEGQGGRTEAFF. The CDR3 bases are TGCAGCGTTGAAGGGCAGGGGGGACGCACTGAAGCTTTCTTT.

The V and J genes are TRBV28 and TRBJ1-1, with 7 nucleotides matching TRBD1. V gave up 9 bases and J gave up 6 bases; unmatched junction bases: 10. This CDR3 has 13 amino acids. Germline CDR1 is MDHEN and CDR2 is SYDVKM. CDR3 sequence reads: CASGQALTAEAFF. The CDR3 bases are TGTGCCAGTGGACAGGCTCTGACTGCTGAAGCTTTCTTT.

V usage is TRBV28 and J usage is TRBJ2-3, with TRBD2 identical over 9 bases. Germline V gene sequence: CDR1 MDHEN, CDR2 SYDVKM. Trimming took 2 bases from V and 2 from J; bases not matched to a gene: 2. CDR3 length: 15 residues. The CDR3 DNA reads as TGTGCCAGCAGTTTAGCGGGAGGGGTCACAGATACGCAGTATTTT. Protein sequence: CASSLAGGVTDTQYF.

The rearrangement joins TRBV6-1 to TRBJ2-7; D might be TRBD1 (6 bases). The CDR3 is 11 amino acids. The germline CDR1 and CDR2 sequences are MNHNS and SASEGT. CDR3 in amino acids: CGSTGGNEQYF. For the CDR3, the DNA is TGTGGCTCGACAGGCGGCAACGAGCAGTACTTC.

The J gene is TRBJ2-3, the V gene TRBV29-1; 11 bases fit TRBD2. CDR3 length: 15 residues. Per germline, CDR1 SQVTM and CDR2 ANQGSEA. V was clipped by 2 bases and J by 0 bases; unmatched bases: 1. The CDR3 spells CSVELAGGSTDTQYF. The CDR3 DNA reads TGCAGCGTTGAACTAGCGGGAGGTAGCACAGATACGCAGTATTTT.

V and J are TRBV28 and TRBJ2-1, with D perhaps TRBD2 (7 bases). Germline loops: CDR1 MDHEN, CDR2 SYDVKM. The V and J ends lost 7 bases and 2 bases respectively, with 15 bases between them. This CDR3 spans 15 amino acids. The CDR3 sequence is CASTPGRGTYNEQFF. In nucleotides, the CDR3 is TGTGCCAGCACCCCGGGGAGGGGGACCTACAATGAGCAGTTCTTC.

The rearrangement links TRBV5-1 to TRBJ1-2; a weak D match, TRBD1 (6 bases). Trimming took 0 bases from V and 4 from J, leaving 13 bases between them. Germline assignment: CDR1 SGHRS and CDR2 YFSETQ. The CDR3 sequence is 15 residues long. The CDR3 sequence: CASSLDREKVYGYTF. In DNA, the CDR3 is TGCGCCAGCAGCTTGGACAGGGAGAAGGTCTATGGCTACACCTTC.

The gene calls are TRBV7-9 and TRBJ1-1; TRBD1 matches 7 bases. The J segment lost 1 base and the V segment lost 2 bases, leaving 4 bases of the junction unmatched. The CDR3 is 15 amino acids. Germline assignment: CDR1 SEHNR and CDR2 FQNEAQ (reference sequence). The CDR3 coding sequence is TGTGCCAGCAGCTTAAGGGGGCTGGGGAACACTGAAGCTTTCTTT. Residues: CASSLRGLGNTEAFF.

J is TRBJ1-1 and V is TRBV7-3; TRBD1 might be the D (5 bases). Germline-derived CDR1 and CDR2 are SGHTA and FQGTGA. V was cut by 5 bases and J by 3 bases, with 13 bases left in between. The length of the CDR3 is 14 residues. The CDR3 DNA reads TGTGCCAGCAGCCCCGATAGGGGCCACACTGAAGCTTTCTTT. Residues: CASSPDRGHTEAFF.

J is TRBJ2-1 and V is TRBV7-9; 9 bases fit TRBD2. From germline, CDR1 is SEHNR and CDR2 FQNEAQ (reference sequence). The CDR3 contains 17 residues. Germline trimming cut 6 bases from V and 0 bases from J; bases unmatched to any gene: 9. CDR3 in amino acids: CASSPPTSGSSYNEQFF. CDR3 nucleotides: TGTGCCAGCAGTCCCCCGACTAGCGGAAGCTCCTACAATGAGCAGTTCTTC. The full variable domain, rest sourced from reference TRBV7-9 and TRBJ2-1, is DTGVSQNPRHKITKRGQNVTFRCDPISEHNRLYWYRQTLGQGPEFLTYFQNEAQLEKSRLLSDRFSAERPKGSFSTLEIQRTEQGDSAMYLCASSPPTSGSSYNEQFFGPGTRLTVL.

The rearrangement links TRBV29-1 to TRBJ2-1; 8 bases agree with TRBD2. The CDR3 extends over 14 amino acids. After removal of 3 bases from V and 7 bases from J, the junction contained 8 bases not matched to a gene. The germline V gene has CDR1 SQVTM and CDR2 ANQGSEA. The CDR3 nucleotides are TGCAGCGTTGAGAGGGGACTAGTGAGTAATGAGCAGTTCTTC. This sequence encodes CSVERGLVSNEQFF.